The clone carrying this T cell receptor (beta chain) was detected only a few times. Antigen: not known. This sample was taken from a study of T cells after yellow fever vaccination. V shed 0 bases and J shed 2 bases, with 8 bases lying between them. Germline V gene sequence: CDR1 SGHDT, CDR2 YYEEEE. The CDR3 spans 14 residues. General study findings and limits: One caveat is that FACS-sorted repertoires could contain abundant clonotypes contaminating from the bulk population. Reappearance after the booster was observed for most primary-vaccination clones (about 96% CD4, approximately 90% CD8).

For TCR, cDNA came from 5'RACE template switching, which added a universal primer site and UMIs. TCRdb re-called the 5' RACE reads with MiXCR, one entry per CDR3 protein. The sample has 300,000 to 350,000 distinct CDR3 sequences, around 4.5% seen once. This TCR derives from a young man who received the YFV17D yellow fever vaccine. The sequencing here drew on PBMCs, taken 15 days after the yellow fever booster vaccination. The chain joins TRBV5-6 to TRBJ2-5, with D possibly being TRBD1 (5 bases). CDR3 sequence (DNA): TGTGCCAGCAGCTTGGTCGACAGACAAGAGACCCAGTACTTC. It codes for CASSLVDRQETQYF. Together with reference TRBV5-6 and TRBJ2-5, the CDR3 gives the full variable domain: DAGVTQSPTHLIKTRGQQVTLRCSPKSGHDTVSWYQQALGQGPQFIFQYYEEEERQRGNFPDRFSGHQFPNYSSELNVNALLLGDSALYLCASSLVDRQETQYFGPGTRLLVL.